This paragraph covers one T cell receptor beta chain sequence. CDR1 is SNHLY, CDR2 FYNNEI, per germline. The CDR3 has 14 residues. V lost 4 bases to trimming and J lost 4 bases, with 13 bases between them. Per the study methods: Quantification of nucleated cells was approximated via reference gene primer amplification. Sequencing used immunoSEQ multiplex PCR; TCRdb keeps in-frame clones, though not all of them. V, J and clone size reflect that table, while D and trimming were determined from the DNA. The repertoire consists of about 200,000 clones, with approximately 81% occurring once and the leading ten covering 6% to 9.5%. This entry belongs to a study of blood T cell repertoires in COVID-19. Study information: T cells, B-cell-depleted T cells, or PBMCs supplied cDNA or gDNA.

The sequence was obtained from a woman aged 80 or over with acute or convalescent COVID-19. The sample comprised peripheral blood. The chain employs TRBV2 and TRBJ1-2; a weak D match, TRBD1 (5 bases). The CDR3 protein is CASSGRTGGYGYTF. The DNA for the CDR3 is TGTGCCAGCAGTGGACGGACCGGGGGCTATGGCTACACCTTC.